This T cell receptor beta chain was captured by sequencing in a study of T-cell reconstitution after alpha-beta-depleted transplantation in children. Germline V gene sequence: CDR1 GTSNPN, CDR2 SVGIG (reference sequence). CDR3 size: 13 residues. V was pared by 6 bases and J by 4 bases, with 8 bases of the junction left unmatched. The library targeted TCRbeta and was prepared with unique molecular identifiers. TCRdb analysed the PCR reads with MiXCR anew, one entry per CDR3 protein. The data hold about 240,000 distinct CDR3 sequences, with around 11% observed a single time. Sequencing was performed on PBMCs from the stem cell graft donor, taken from the stem cell graft. This rearrangement joins TRBV30 to TRBJ1-1; the match to TRBD1 covers 7 bases. The clonotype comes from a human donor who donated a stem cell graft to a child with acute lymphoblastic leukemia. CDR3: CACRGGAVTEAFF. The CDR3 region has the DNA TGTGCCTGCAGGGGGGGGGCGGTCACTGAAGCTTTCTTT.